This TCR beta chain was retrieved from a study of cytomegalovirus exposure and HLA in healthy donors. V lost 6 bases, J lost 2 bases, and 11 bases stayed unmatched. The germline V gene encodes CDR1 SGHAT and CDR2 FQNNGV. The CDR3 extends over 16 amino acids. The primer mix had 60 Vbeta and 13 Jbeta primers. The method was immunoSEQ multiplex PCR; TCRdb's version includes in-frame clones alone and lacks a portion of them. This sample has about 180,000 clones, with roughly 84% found just once. As for this clone: Its antigen remains unknown.

General study results and limits: With further analysis later on, most CMV-associated TCR beta chains appeared HLA-restricted. A cluster of highly shared sequence variants was likely a sequencing artifact.

The chain has TRBV11-2 and TRBJ2-7; TRBD2 matches 9 bases. Sequenced sample: PBMCs. This receptor was obtained from a boy between 2 and 10 years old in good health and CMV-seronegative. Here the CDR3 reads CASRGGGGGRAYEQYF. For the CDR3, the DNA is TGTGCCAGCAGAGGGGGCGGGGGCGGGAGGGCCTACGAGCAGTACTTC.